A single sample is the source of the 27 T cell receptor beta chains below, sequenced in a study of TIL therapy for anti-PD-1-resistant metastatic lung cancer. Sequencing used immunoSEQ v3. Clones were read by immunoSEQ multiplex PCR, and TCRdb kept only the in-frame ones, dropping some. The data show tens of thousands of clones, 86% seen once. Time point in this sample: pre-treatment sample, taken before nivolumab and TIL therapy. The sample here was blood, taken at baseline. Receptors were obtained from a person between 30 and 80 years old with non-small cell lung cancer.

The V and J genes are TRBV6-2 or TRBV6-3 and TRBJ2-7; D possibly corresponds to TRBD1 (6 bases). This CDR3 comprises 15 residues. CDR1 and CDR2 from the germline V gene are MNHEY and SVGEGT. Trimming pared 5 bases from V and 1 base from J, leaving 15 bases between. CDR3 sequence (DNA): TGTGCCAGCAGTACCGTGGGGGCCCTTTCCTACGAGCAGTACTTC. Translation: CASSTVGALSYEQYF.

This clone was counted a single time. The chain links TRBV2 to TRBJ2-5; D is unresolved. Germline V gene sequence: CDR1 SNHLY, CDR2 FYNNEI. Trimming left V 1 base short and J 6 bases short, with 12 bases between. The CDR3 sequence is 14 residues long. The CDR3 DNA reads TGTGCCAGCAGTGAAGTACTCGCCGTGAAGACCCAGTACTTC. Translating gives CASSEVLAVKTQYF.

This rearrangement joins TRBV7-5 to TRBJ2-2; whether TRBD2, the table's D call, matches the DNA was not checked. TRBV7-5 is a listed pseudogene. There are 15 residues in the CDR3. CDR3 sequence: CARSPPGLETGELFF. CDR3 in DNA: TGTGCCAGAAGCCCTCCGGGACTAGAAACCGGGGAGCTGTTTTTT.

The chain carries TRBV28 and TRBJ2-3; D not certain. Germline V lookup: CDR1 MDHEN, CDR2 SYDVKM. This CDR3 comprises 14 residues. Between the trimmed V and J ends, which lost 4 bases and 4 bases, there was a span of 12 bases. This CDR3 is CASSSPQLSDTQYF. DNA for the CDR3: TGTGCCAGCAGTTCCCCCCAGTTGTCAGATACGCAGTATTTT.

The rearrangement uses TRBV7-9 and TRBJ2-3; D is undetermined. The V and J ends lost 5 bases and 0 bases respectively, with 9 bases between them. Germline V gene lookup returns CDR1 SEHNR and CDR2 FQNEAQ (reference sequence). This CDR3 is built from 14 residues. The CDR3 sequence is CASSARWSTDTQYF. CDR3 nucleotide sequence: TGTGCCAGCAGCGCGCGGTGGAGCACAGATACGCAGTATTTT.

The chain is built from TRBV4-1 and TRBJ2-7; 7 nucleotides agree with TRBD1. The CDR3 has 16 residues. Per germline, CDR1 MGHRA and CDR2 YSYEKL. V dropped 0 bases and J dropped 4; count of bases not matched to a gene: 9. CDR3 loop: CASSQEDRDSLYEQYF. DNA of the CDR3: TGCGCCAGCAGCCAAGAGGACCGGGACAGCTTATACGAGCAGTACTTC.

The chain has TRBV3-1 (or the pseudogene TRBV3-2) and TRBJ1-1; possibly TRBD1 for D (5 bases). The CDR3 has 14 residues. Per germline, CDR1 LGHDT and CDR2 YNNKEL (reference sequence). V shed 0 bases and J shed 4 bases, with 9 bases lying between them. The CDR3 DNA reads TGTGCCAGCAGCCAAGACGCAGGGAGCACTGAAGCTTTCTTT. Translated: CASSQDAGSTEAFF.

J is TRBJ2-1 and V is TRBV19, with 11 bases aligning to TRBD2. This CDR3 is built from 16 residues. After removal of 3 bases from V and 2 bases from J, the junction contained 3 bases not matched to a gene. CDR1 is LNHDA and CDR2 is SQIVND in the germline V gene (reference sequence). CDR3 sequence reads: CASSIGLAGPYNEQFF. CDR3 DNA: TGTGCCAGTAGTATCGGACTAGCGGGCCCCTACAATGAGCAGTTCTTC.

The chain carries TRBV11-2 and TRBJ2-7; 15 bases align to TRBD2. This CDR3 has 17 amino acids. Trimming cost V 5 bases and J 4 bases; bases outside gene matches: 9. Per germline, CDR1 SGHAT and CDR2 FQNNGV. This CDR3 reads CASSPWTSGRGHYEQYF. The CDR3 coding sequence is TGTGCCAGCAGCCCATGGACTAGCGGGAGGGGGCATTACGAGCAGTACTTC.

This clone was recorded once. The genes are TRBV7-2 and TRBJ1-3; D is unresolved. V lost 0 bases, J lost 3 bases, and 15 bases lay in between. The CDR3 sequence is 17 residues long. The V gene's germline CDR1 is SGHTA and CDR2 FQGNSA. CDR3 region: CASSLARPLGVGNTIYF. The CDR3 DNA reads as TGTGCCAGCAGCTTAGCGCGACCACTAGGAGTTGGAAACACCATATATTTT.

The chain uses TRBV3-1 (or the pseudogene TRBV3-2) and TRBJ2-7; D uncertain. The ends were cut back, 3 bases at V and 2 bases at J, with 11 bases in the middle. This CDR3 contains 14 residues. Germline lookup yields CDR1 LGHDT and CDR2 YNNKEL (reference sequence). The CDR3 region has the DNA TGTGCCAGCAGCCATTGGCAGTCTCCCTACGAGCAGTACTTC. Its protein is CASSHWQSPYEQYF.

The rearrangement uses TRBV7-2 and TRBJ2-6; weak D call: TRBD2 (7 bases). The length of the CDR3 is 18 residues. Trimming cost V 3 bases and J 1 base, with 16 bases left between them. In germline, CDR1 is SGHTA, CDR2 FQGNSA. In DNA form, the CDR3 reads TGTGCCAGCAGCTTTATAGGGGGGGCGCGGTCTGGGGCCAACGTCCTGACTTTC. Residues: CASSFIGGARSGANVLTF. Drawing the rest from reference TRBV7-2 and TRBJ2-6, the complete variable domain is GAGVSQSPSNKVTEKGKDVELRCDPISGHTALYWYRQSLGQGLEFLIYFQGNSAPDKSGLPSDRFSAERTGGSVSTLTIQRTQQEDSAVYLCASSFIGGARSGANVLTFGAGSRLTVL.

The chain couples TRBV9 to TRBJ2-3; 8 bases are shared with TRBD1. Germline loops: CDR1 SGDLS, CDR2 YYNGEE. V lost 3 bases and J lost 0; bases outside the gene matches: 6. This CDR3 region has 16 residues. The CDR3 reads CASSAKQGGSTDTQYF. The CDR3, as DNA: TGTGCCAGCAGCGCCAAACAGGGGGGAAGCACAGATACGCAGTATTTT. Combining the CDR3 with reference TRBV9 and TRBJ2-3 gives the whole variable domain DSGVTQTPKHLITATGQRVTLRCSPRSGDLSVYWYQQSLDQGLQFLIQYYNGEERAKGNILERFSAQQFPDLHSELNLSSLELGDSALYFCASSAKQGGSTDTQYFGPGTRLTVL.

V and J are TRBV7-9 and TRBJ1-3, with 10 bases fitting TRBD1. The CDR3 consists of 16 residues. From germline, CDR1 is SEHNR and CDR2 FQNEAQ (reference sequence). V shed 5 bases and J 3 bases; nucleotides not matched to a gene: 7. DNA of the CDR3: TGTGCCAGCAGCCAACAGACAGGGGGCATTGGAAACACCATATATTTT. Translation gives CASSQQTGGIGNTIYF.

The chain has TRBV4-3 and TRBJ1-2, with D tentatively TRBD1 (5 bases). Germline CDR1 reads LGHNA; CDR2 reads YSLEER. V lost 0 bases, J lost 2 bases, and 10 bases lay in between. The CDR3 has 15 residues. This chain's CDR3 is CASSQDQQANYGYTF. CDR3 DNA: TGCGCCAGCAGCCAAGATCAACAGGCGAACTATGGCTACACCTTC.

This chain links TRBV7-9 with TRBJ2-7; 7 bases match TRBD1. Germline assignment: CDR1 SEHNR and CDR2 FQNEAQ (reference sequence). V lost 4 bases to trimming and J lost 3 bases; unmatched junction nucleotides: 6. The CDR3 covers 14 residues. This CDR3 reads CASSYDRDVYEQYF. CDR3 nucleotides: TGTGCCAGCAGCTACGACAGGGATGTCTACGAGCAGTACTTC.

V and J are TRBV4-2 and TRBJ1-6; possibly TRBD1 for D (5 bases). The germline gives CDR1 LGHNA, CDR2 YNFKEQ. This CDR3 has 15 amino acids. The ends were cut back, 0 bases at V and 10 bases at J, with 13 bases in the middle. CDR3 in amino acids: CASSQDEGNYSPLHF. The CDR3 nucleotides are TGTGCCAGCAGCCAAGATGAGGGGAATTACTCACCCCTCCACTTT.

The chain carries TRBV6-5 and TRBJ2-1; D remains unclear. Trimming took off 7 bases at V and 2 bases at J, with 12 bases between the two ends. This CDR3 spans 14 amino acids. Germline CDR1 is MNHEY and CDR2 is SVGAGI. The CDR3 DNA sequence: TGTGCCAGCAAAGCCCAGCGTCCCTACAATGAGCAGTTCTTC. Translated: CASKAQRPYNEQFF.

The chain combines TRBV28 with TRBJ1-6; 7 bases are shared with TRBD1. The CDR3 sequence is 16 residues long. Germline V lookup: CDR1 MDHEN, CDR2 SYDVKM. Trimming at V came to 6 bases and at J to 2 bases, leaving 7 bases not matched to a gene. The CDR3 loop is CASSRGQITYNSPLHF. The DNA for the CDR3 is TGTGCCAGCAGCCGGGGACAGATTACCTATAATTCACCCCTCCACTTT.

The CDR3: CASSPQTGYGSPLHF. CDR3 in DNA: TGTGCCAGCAGCCCCCAGACAGGGTACGGTTCACCCCTCCACTTT. The chain employs TRBV9 and TRBJ1-6; 7 bases are a match to TRBD1. The V gene end was trimmed by 4 bases and the J gene end by 9 bases; junction bases not matched to a gene: 10. CDR1 SGDLS and CDR2 YYNGEE come from the germline V gene. The CDR3 is made up of 15 amino acids.

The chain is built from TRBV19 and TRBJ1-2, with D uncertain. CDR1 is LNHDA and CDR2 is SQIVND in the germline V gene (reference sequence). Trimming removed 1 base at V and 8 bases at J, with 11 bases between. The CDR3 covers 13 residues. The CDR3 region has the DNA TGTGCCAGTAGTATAGGTGGGAAGCAGGGCTACACCTTC. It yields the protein CASSIGGKQGYTF.

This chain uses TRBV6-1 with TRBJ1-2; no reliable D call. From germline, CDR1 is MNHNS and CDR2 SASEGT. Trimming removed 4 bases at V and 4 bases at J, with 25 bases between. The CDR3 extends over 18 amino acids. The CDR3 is CASSVISIFSLTSYGYTF. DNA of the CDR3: TGTGCCAGCAGTGTCATCTCAATATTTTCCTTAACGAGCTATGGCTACACCTTC.

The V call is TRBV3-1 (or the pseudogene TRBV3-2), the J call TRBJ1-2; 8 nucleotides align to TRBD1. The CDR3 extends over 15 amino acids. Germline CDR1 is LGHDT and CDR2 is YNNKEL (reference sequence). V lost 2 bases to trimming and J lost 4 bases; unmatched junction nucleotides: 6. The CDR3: CASSQLDRGFYGYTF. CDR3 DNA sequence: TGTGCCAGCAGCCAATTAGACAGGGGTTTCTATGGCTACACCTTC.

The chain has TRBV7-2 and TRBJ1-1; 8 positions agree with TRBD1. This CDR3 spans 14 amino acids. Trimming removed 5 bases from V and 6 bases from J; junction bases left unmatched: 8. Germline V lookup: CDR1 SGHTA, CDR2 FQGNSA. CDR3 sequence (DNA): TGTGCCAGCAGCGCACAGGGGGTGGCTGCTGAAGCTTTCTTT. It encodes CASSAQGVAAEAFF.

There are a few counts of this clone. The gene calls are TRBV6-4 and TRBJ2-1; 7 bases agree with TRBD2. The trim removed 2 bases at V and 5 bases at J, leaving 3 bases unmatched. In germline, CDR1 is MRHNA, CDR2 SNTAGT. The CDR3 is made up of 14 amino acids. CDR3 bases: TGTGCCAGCAGTGACGGGGGGGAGAACAATGAGCAGTTCTTC. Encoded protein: CASSDGGENNEQFF.

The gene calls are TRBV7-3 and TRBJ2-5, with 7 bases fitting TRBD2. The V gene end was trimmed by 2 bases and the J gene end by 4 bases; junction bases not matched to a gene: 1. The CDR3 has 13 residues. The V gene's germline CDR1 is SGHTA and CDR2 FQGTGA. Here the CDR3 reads CASSLRGGETQYF. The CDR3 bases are TGTGCCAGCAGCTTACGCGGGGGAGAGACCCAGTACTTC.

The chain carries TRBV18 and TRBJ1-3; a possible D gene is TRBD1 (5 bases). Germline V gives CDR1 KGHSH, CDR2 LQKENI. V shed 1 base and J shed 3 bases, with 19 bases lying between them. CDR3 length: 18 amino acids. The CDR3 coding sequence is TGTGCCAGCTCACCACGTCGCAGGGAGTCGTCGCGTGGAAACACCATATATTTT. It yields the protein CASSPRRRESSRGNTIYF.